These 8 T cell receptor beta chains came from one sample sequenced in a study of blood T cell repertoires in COVID-19. Clones were sequenced by immunoSEQ multiplex PCR, and TCRdb holds only the in-frame ones, with some missing. The sample has approximately 350,000 clones; around 83% are singletons. Sequencing was performed on PBMCs or T cells enriched from blood (not recorded which). Receptor source: a woman between 50 and 59 years old who had recovered from COVID-19.

This chain links TRBV23-1 with TRBJ2-1; TRBD1 might be the D (6 bases). TRBV23-1 is labeled an ORF, and its function is uncertain. The CDR3 spans 21 residues. V was cut by 3 bases and J by 0 bases, with 27 bases left in between. The CDR3 loop is CASSQPGTGISFVPSYNEQFF. The CDR3 region has the DNA TGCGCCAGCAGTCAGCCGGGTACAGGGATATCGTTTGTACCCTCCTACAATGAGCAGTTCTTC.

The chain joins TRBV3-1 (or the pseudogene TRBV3-2) to TRBJ1-2, with D perhaps TRBD1 (5 bases). CDR1 LGHDT and CDR2 YNNKEL come from the germline V gene (reference sequence). Trimming took 2 bases from V and 4 from J, leaving 11 bases between them. The CDR3 extends over 14 amino acids. In nucleotides, the CDR3 is TGTGCCAGCAGCCAACAACAGGTCTCCTATGGCTACACCTTC. This encodes CASSQQQVSYGYTF.

Only a few counts were recorded for this clone. Other DNA variants within this sample encode the same CDR3. V and J are TRBV6-5 and TRBJ1-1; 8 nucleotides align to TRBD1. The CDR3 spans 13 residues. CDR1 is MNHEY, CDR2 SVGAGI, per germline. V lost 8 bases, J lost 0 bases, and 2 bases stayed unmatched. In DNA form, the CDR3 reads TGTGCCAGCCGGACAGGGCTGAACACTGAAGCTTTCTTT. The encoded protein is CASRTGLNTEAFF.

This chain uses TRBV19 with TRBJ2-2, with TRBD1 matching over 12 bases. CDR3 length equals 16 residues. V shed 6 bases and J 8 bases; nucleotides not matched to a gene: 10. Germline V gives CDR1 LNHDA, CDR2 SQIVND (reference sequence). The CDR3 region has the DNA TGTGCCAGTAGCTTAACCGGGACAGGGGGCTTTGGGGAGCTGTTTTTT. This encodes CASSLTGTGGFGELFF.

The chain's CDR3 is CASSQDFGSPLHF. The CDR3 DNA follows: TGCGCCAGCAGCCAAGACTTCGGGTCACCCCTCCACTTT. This sequence joins TRBV4-3 and TRBJ1-6; no definite D call. Germline CDR1 is LGHNA and CDR2 is YSLEER. V lost 0 bases and J lost 10, with 7 bases in between. The CDR3 consists of 13 residues.

V usage is TRBV6-5 and J usage is TRBJ1-2; the D gene is possibly TRBD1 (5 bases). The germline V gene has CDR1 MNHEY and CDR2 SVGAGI. The length of the CDR3 is 16 residues. V was pared by 0 bases and J by 4 bases, with 15 bases between. The CDR3 reads CASSYSLGGYSYGYTF. DNA of the CDR3: TGTGCCAGCAGTTACTCGCTGGGGGGATATAGCTATGGCTACACCTTC.

V and J are TRBV11-2 and TRBJ1-2, with D perhaps TRBD1 (6 bases). The CDR3 contains 14 residues. CDR1 and CDR2 from the germline V gene are SGHAT and FQNNGV. Trimming took 1 base from V and 5 from J, leaving 11 bases between them. The CDR3 DNA reads as TGTGCCAGCAGCTTAGCCCGGACAGCTTATGGCTACACCTTC. Translating gives CASSLARTAYGYTF.

The chain carries TRBV18 and TRBJ1-2; possibly TRBD1 for D (5 bases). The germline V gene encodes CDR1 KGHSH and CDR2 LQKENI. The V end was cut by 5 bases, the J end by 7 bases, with 14 bases between. CDR3 length equals 13 residues. In nucleotides, the CDR3 is TGTGCCAGCTCAATAGAAGGCGGGGCTGGCTACACCTTC. Protein product: CASSIEGGAGYTF. The full variable domain, in which reference TRBV18 and TRBJ1-2 provide the parts outside the CDR3, is NAGVMQNPRHLVRRRGQEARLRCSPMKGHSHVYWYRQLPEEGLKFMVYLQKENIIDESGMPKERFSAEFPKEGPSILRIQQVVRGDSAAYFCASSIEGGAGYTFGSGTRLTVV.